A single sample gave rise to the 8 T cell receptor beta chains below, sequenced in a study of CD8 T cells in Susac syndrome. With random hexamers, reverse transcription was performed on roughly 0.5 to 1 ug of RNA. TCRdb processed the immunoSEQ multiplex PCR reads anew with MiXCR; each CDR3 protein has one entry. The table includes under 350,000 distinct CDR3 sequences, roughly 94% detected once. The specimen sequenced was CD4+ T cells from PBMCs. These receptors were taken from a human donor with multiple sclerosis.

This clonotype has only one observation. J is TRBJ2-5 and V is TRBV7-3; TRBD2 matches 11 bases. The CDR3 consists of 16 residues. With V trimmed by 5 bases and J by 3 bases, 8 bases remained unmatched. Germline V gene data show CDR1 as SGHTA and CDR2 as FQGTGA. The CDR3 reads CASSISGTSGKETQYF. For the CDR3, the DNA is TGTGCCAGCAGCATCTCCGGGACTAGCGGAAAAGAGACCCAGTACTTC.

V gene TRBV12-3 or TRBV12-4 combines with J gene TRBJ2-3, with D possibly called TRBD1 or TRBD2 (6 bases each). V shed 4 bases and J shed 0 bases, with 14 bases lying between them. The CDR3 has 16 amino acids. This CDR3 reads CASSSRQGRSTDTQYF. The DNA for the CDR3 is TGTGCCAGCAGTTCAAGGCAGGGGAGGAGCACAGATACGCAGTATTTT.

The rearrangement uses TRBV19 and TRBJ1-1; D remains ambiguous. This CDR3 comprises 13 residues. The germline V and J ends were trimmed by 3 bases and 7 bases, with 12 bases remaining between them. Germline V gene data show CDR1 as LNHDA and CDR2 as SQIVND (reference sequence). The CDR3 is CASSITSDGEAFF. The CDR3 coding sequence is TGTGCCAGTAGTATTACGTCAGACGGTGAAGCTTTCTTT.

The chain joins TRBV20-1 to TRBJ2-1; TRBD1 might be the D (6 bases). CDR1 is DFQATT and CDR2 is SNEGSKA in the germline V gene (reference sequence). This CDR3 contains 15 residues. V lost 6 bases to trimming and J lost 0 bases, with 15 bases between them. The CDR3 nucleotides read TGCAGTGCGCGGACCGGACAGAACTCCTACAATGAGCAGTTCTTC. Translated: CSARTGQNSYNEQFF.

The chain is built from TRBV27 and TRBJ2-7; D may match TRBD1 or TRBD2 (5 bases each). Trimming took 5 bases from V and 4 from J, leaving 15 bases between them. This CDR3 region has 14 residues. The V gene's germline CDR1 is MNHEY and CDR2 SMNVEV (reference sequence). The CDR3 sequence: CASSRGPLSYEQYF. The CDR3 nucleotides read TGTGCCAGCAGTCGGGGCCCCCTGAGTTACGAGCAGTACTTC.

Only one count was recorded for this clonotype. This chain connects TRBV7-9 to TRBJ2-1, with TRBD1 as a possible D gene (6 bases). The CDR3 is 16 amino acids. The germline V and J ends were trimmed by 1 base and 8 bases, with 18 bases remaining between them. Germline values: CDR1 SEHNR, CDR2 FQNEAQ (reference sequence). Here the CDR3 reads CASSLVLGQGLDEQFF. In nucleotides, the CDR3 is TGTGCCAGCAGCTTAGTTCTAGGGCAGGGGTTGGATGAGCAGTTCTTC.

The rearrangement links TRBV18 to TRBJ2-7; a possible D gene is TRBD2 (5 bases). V gave up 6 bases and J gave up 0 bases, with 15 bases separating them. CDR1 is KGHSH and CDR2 is LQKENI in the germline V gene. This CDR3 is built from 15 residues. The CDR3 bases are TGTGCCAGCTCCTTCCGGCAGGAGGACTCCTACGAGCAGTACTTC. It yields the protein CASSFRQEDSYEQYF.

The chain links TRBV11-2 to TRBJ2-2; 7 nucleotides align to TRBD2. V dropped 2 bases and J dropped 6; count of bases not matched to a gene: 6. Germline CDR1 and CDR2: SGHAT and FQNNGV. The CDR3 covers 15 residues. This chain's CDR3 is CASSLLAAIAGELFF. DNA of the CDR3: TGTGCCAGCAGCTTACTAGCGGCCATAGCCGGGGAGCTGTTTTTT. The full variable domain, its missing parts supplied by reference TRBV11-2 and TRBJ2-2, is EAGVAQSPRYKIIEKRQSVAFWCNPISGHATLYWYQQILGQGPKLLIQFQNNGVVDDSQLPKDRFSAERLKGVDSTLKIQPAKLEDSAVYLCASSLLAAIAGELFFGEGSRLTVL.